This TCR beta chain was documented in a study of cytomegalovirus exposure and HLA in healthy donors. In regard to this clone: Its target is not known.

This PCR relied on a set of 60 Vbeta primers and 13 Jbeta primers. Clones were read by immunoSEQ multiplex PCR, and TCRdb kept only the in-frame ones, dropping some. The table has 130,000 to 150,000 clones, approximately 80% seen once; the top ten hold around 1.7%. CDR1 and CDR2 from the germline V gene are MNHEY and SMNVEV (reference sequence). The V end lost 4 bases, the J end lost 0 bases, and 10 bases lay between the germline ends. The CDR3 has 15 amino acids. Findings of the study overall: Several of the most significant clusters were apparently associated with common viral pathogens in a later analysis.

Sequencing was performed on PBMCs. This clonotype was sampled from a woman aged 40 to 49 in good health and CMV-seronegative. The chain employs TRBV27 and TRBJ1-5; D not certain. CDR3 sequence: CASSSRHVSNQPQHF. The CDR3 nucleotides read TGTGCCAGCAGTTCCCGACACGTTAGCAATCAGCCCCAGCATTTT.